One sample yielded the 28 T cell receptor beta chains listed below, sequenced in a study of CD8 T cells in Susac syndrome. RNA was extracted with the RNeasy kit, and a quantity of roughly 0.5 to 1 ug was reverse transcribed using random hexamers. TCRdb used MiXCR to reprocess the immunoSEQ multiplex PCR reads, holding one entry per CDR3 protein. The sample yields about 120,000 distinct CDR3 sequences, 85% to 95% seen once. The specimen was CD8+ T cells from PBMCs. The receptors originated from a human donor in good health.

The J gene is TRBJ1-2, the V gene TRBV3-1, with a tentative D call TRBD1 (5 bases). The V gene lost 1 base and the J gene lost 7 bases, with 10 bases spanning the gap. Germline V gives CDR1 LGHDT, CDR2 YNNKEL (reference sequence). This CDR3 spans 13 amino acids. The DNA of the CDR3 is TGTGCCAGCAGCCAAGCGACAGCGGGTGGCTACACCTTC. It yields the protein CASSQATAGGYTF.

This clonotype appeared once. V usage is TRBV12-5 and J usage is TRBJ1-1, with 9 positions matching TRBD1. Germline V gene sequence: CDR1 LGHNT, CDR2 FRNRAP. CDR3 length: 17 residues. V lost 3 bases, J lost 0 bases, and 8 bases stayed unmatched. CDR3 nucleotide sequence: TGTGCTAGTGGTTTCCCTGGGACAGGGACGCTGAACACTGAAGCTTTCTTT. Translated, it gives CASGFPGTGTLNTEAFF.

CDR3 in DNA: TGTGCCAGCAGTTTTCAGCGGTTCACCGGGGAGCTGTTTTTT. It codes for CASSFQRFTGELFF. The chain uses TRBV12-3 or TRBV12-4 and TRBJ2-2; possibly TRBD2 for D (5 bases). The CDR3 sequence is 14 residues long. Trimming removed 3 bases at V and 4 bases at J, with 9 bases between.

J is TRBJ2-7 and V is TRBV13; D gene unclear. Germline assignment: CDR1 PRHDT and CDR2 FYEKMQ (reference sequence). This CDR3 has 13 residues. With 7 bases removed from V and 2 bases from J, the gap between germline ends came to 12 bases. This chain's CDR3 is CASNQRQAYEQYF. In nucleotides, the CDR3 is TGTGCCAGCAACCAACGGCAGGCCTACGAGCAGTACTTC.

This clonotype came up once. This chain connects TRBV7-3 to TRBJ1-2; TRBD1 might be the D (6 bases). Trimming left V 2 bases short and J 0 bases short, with 16 bases between. This CDR3 has 17 residues. CDR1 is SGHTA, CDR2 FQGTGA, per germline. For the CDR3, the DNA is TGTGCCAGCAGCTTATCTGGGGGGCAGGGACCTAACTATGGCTACACCTTC. It codes for CASSLSGGQGPNYGYTF.

This clonotype was detected a few times. The chain carries TRBV11-2 and TRBJ1-1, with TRBD1 matching 8 bases. Germline values: CDR1 SGHAT, CDR2 FQNNGV. V was pared by 9 bases and J by 5 bases, with 8 bases of the junction left unmatched. The CDR3 has 13 amino acids. The CDR3 region has the DNA TGTGCCAGTTCGCTTACAGGGGGAACTGAAGCTTTCTTT. Translated, it gives CASSLTGGTEAFF.

The chain employs TRBV24-1 and TRBJ2-1; 7 bases align to TRBD2. The length of the CDR3 is 14 residues. Germline loops: CDR1 KGHDR, CDR2 SFDVKD. V lost 1 base to trimming and J lost 7 bases; unmatched junction nucleotides: 3. The CDR3 nucleotides are TGTGCCACCAGTGATTTTCGGGGGGTTAATGAGCAGTTCTTC. Residues: CATSDFRGVNEQFF.

This clonotype is a singleton in its sample. The chain links TRBV5-4 to TRBJ2-1; possible D gene TRBD1, 6 bases. CDR1 and CDR2 (germline): SGHNT, YYREEE (reference sequence). The CDR3 loop spans 14 amino acids. V gave up 4 bases and J gave up 4 bases, with 12 bases separating them. The CDR3 region has the DNA TGTGCCAGCAGCCCATACAGGGCATACAATGAGCAGTTCTTC. It encodes CASSPYRAYNEQFF.

The rearrangement uses TRBV7-2 and TRBJ2-3; TRBD2 is a possible D gene (6 bases). Trimming left V 4 bases short and J 8 bases short, with 7 bases between. This CDR3 has 11 residues. Germline-derived CDR1 and CDR2 are SGHTA and FQGNSA. The CDR3 DNA sequence: TGTGCCAGCAGCTCGGGACTTACGCAGTATTTT. It specifies CASSSGLTQYF. The whole variable domain, filled in from reference TRBV7-2 and TRBJ2-3, reads GAGVSQSPSNKVTEKGKDVELRCDPISGHTALYWYRQSLGQGLEFLIYFQGNSAPDKSGLPSDRFSAERTGGSVSTLTIQRTQQEDSAVYLCASSSGLTQYFGPGTRLTVL.

The chain links TRBV6-5 to TRBJ1-6, with a weak D call TRBD1 (5 bases). The ends were cut back, 3 bases at V and 0 bases at J, with 15 bases in the middle. This CDR3 is built from 18 residues. CDR1 and CDR2 (germline): MNHEY, SVGAGI. The CDR3 nucleotides are TGTGCCAGCAGTTATGACCGGGGGTCTAGCTCCTATAATTCACCCCTCCACTTT. Amino acids: CASSYDRGSSSYNSPLHF.

The V and J genes are TRBV7-3 and TRBJ2-5; 8 positions agree with TRBD1. Germline assignment: CDR1 SGHTA and CDR2 FQGTGA. Germline trimming cut 4 bases from V and 1 base from J; bases unmatched to any gene: 5. The CDR3 contains 15 residues. The CDR3 here is CASSSTGAPQETQYF. CDR3 in DNA: TGTGCCAGCAGCTCGACAGGGGCTCCCCAAGAGACCCAGTACTTC. Full variable domain (missing parts from reference TRBV7-3 and TRBJ2-5): GAGVSQTPSNKVTEKGKYVELRCDPISGHTALYWYRQSLGQGPEFLIYFQGTGAADDSGLPNDRFFAVRPEGSVSTLKIQRTERGDSAVYLCASSSTGAPQETQYFGPGTRLLVL.

This chain joins TRBV6-6 and TRBJ2-7; D is possibly TRBD1 (5 bases). Per germline, CDR1 MNHNY and CDR2 SVGAGI (reference sequence). This CDR3 is 15 amino acids long. V was shortened by 2 bases and J by 5 bases, with 16 bases between the two germline ends. The CDR3 nucleotides are TGTGCCAGCAGTTACCGTTCAAGGGGCAGGGACGAGCAGTACTTC. Protein sequence: CASSYRSRGRDEQYF.

This chain uses TRBV7-2 with TRBJ1-5; D remains unclear. The CDR3 sequence is 13 residues long. Germline V gene sequence: CDR1 SGHTA, CDR2 FQGNSA. V was pared by 1 base and J by 4 bases, with 5 bases between. As DNA, the CDR3 is TGTGCCAGCAGCTTAGGACAAAATCAGCCCCAGCATTTT. As protein: CASSLGQNQPQHF. Drawing the rest from reference TRBV7-2 and TRBJ1-5, the complete variable domain is GAGVSQSPSNKVTEKGKDVELRCDPISGHTALYWYRQSLGQGLEFLIYFQGNSAPDKSGLPSDRFSAERTGGSVSTLTIQRTQQEDSAVYLCASSLGQNQPQHFGDGTRLSIL.

The J gene is TRBJ1-1, the V gene TRBV7-3; TRBD1 agrees at 9 bases. The CDR3 consists of 16 residues. Germline CDR1 and CDR2: SGHTA and FQGTGA. The V gene end was trimmed by 4 bases and the J gene end by 1 base; junction bases not matched to a gene: 7. The CDR3: CASSWGKGQGNTEAFF. In nucleotides, the CDR3 is TGTGCCAGCAGCTGGGGTAAGGGACAGGGGAACACTGAAGCTTTCTTT.

The rearrangement uses TRBV5-1 and TRBJ1-1; D unresolved. The CDR3 is 13 amino acids. Germline V gives CDR1 SGHRS, CDR2 YFSETQ. V gave up 6 bases and J gave up 5 bases, with 14 bases separating them. This chain's CDR3 is CASMRGNETEAFF. The CDR3 nucleotides read TGCGCCAGCATGCGGGGTAATGAGACTGAAGCTTTCTTT.

This chain uses TRBV9 with TRBJ1-2; 8 bases are a match to TRBD1. Germline V gene sequence: CDR1 SGDLS, CDR2 YYNGEE. This CDR3 is built from 14 residues. The junction had 6 bases not matched to a gene; V was cut back by 3 bases and J by 5 bases. CDR3 region: CASSAPGGVYGYTF. In DNA, the CDR3 is TGTGCCAGCAGCGCCCCAGGGGGCGTTTATGGCTACACCTTC.

This chain connects TRBV7-8 to TRBJ1-1; 8 bases are a match to TRBD1. CDR3 length: 18 amino acids. With 1 base clipped from V and 1 base from J, the junction kept 11 bases outside the gene matches. Germline values: CDR1 SGHVS, CDR2 FQNEAQ. CDR3 nucleotide sequence: TGTGCCAGCAGCTTAGTGATCCAGGGGGCGTTGGGGAACACTGAAGCTTTCTTT. It translates to CASSLVIQGALGNTEAFF.

The J gene is TRBJ2-7, the V gene TRBV29-1, with D perhaps being TRBD1 or TRBD2 (6 bases each). Deletions cut 3 bases from V and 3 bases from J, with 15 bases between. This CDR3 contains 14 residues. Germline V gene lookup returns CDR1 SQVTM and CDR2 ANQGSEA. This chain's CDR3 is CSVESGGAGYEQYF. The CDR3 DNA reads as TGCAGCGTTGAGTCCGGGGGCGCGGGCTACGAGCAGTACTTC.

The rearrangement links TRBV15 to TRBJ2-1; 10 bases map to TRBD1. CDR3 length: 18 amino acids. V lost 3 bases to trimming and J lost 8 bases; unmatched junction nucleotides: 16. The germline CDR1 and CDR2 sequences are LNHNV and YYDKDF (reference sequence). The CDR3 is CATSSPTGIGTGDDEQFF. In DNA form, the CDR3 reads TGTGCCACCAGCAGCCCGACCGGAATAGGGACAGGGGACGATGAGCAGTTCTTC. The full variable domain, rest sourced from reference TRBV15 and TRBJ2-1, is DAMVIQNPRYQVTQFGKPVTLSCSQTLNHNVMYWYQQKSSQAPKLLFHYYDKDFNNEADTPDNFQSRRPNTSFCFLDIRSPGLGDTAMYLCATSSPTGIGTGDDEQFFGPGTRLTVL.

The rearrangement uses TRBV20-1 and TRBJ1-4, with D perhaps matching TRBD1 (6 bases). Deletions cut 3 bases from V and 2 bases from J, with 7 bases between. CDR1 and CDR2 from the germline V gene are DFQATT and SNEGSKA (reference sequence). The CDR3 covers 13 residues. The CDR3 bases are TGCAGTGCTAGGGGGGGCACTAATGAAAAACTGTTTTTT. Its protein product is CSARGGTNEKLFF.

This clonotype was seen only a few times. The V call is TRBV11-2, the J call TRBJ2-1; 10 bases map to TRBD2. This CDR3 has 17 amino acids. The V segment lost 4 bases and the J segment 10 bases; nucleotides outside the gene matches: 16. Germline assignment: CDR1 SGHAT and CDR2 FQNNGV. The CDR3 DNA reads TGTGCCAGCAGCTCTCGACTAGCGGGCTTCGCTGGTGCCGAGCAGTTCTTC. This gives the protein CASSSRLAGFAGAEQFF.

This chain uses TRBV7-9 with TRBJ1-5; 9 bases map to TRBD1. The CDR3 sequence is 19 residues long. Per germline, CDR1 SEHNR and CDR2 FQNEAQ (reference sequence). Losses at the gene ends were 4 bases for V and 0 bases for J; bases not matched to a gene: 13. The CDR3 here is CASSWGTGNTLHSNQPQHF. CDR3 bases: TGTGCCAGCAGCTGGGGGACAGGGAATACTCTTCATAGCAATCAGCCCCAGCATTTT. Using reference TRBV7-9 and TRBJ1-5 for the parts outside the CDR3, the full variable domain is DTGVSQNPRHKITKRGQNVTFRCDPISEHNRLYWYRQTLGQGPEFLTYFQNEAQLEKSRLLSDRFSAERPKGSFSTLEIQRTEQGDSAMYLCASSWGTGNTLHSNQPQHFGDGTRLSIL.

This clonotype appeared once. The V gene is TRBV7-8, the J gene TRBJ1-3; D is unclear. V lost 2 bases and J lost 2, with 19 bases in between. CDR1 is SGHVS and CDR2 is FQNEAQ in the germline V gene. The CDR3 spans 18 residues. For the CDR3, the DNA is TGTGCCAGCAGCTTAAACTCCGGTGGAACGAAGCCTGGAAACACCATATATTTT. It codes for CASSLNSGGTKPGNTIYF.

Notes on this clonotype: Germline and junction disagree at one end, which may indicate a read error. The V call is TRBV12-3 or TRBV12-4, the J call TRBJ1-2; unclear D gene. This CDR3 has 10 residues. CDR3 DNA sequence: TGTGCCAGCAGTTTAAAGGTTTTTGCCTTC. Translation: CASSLKVFAF.

The gene calls are TRBV18 and TRBJ2-5, with 7 bases matching TRBD1. The ends lost 6 bases at V and 1 base at J; junction bases unmatched: 8. CDR3 size: 15 residues. Germline lookup yields CDR1 KGHSH and CDR2 LQKENI. CDR3 loop: CASSKLGTVQETQYF. The CDR3 DNA follows: TGTGCCAGCTCGAAACTAGGGACAGTCCAAGAGACCCAGTACTTC.

The gene calls are TRBV3-1 and TRBJ2-5; D possibly corresponds to TRBD1 (5 bases). Germline V lookup: CDR1 LGHDT, CDR2 YNNKEL (reference sequence). The CDR3 contains 15 residues. The ends were cut back, 1 base at V and 1 base at J, with 10 bases in the middle. This CDR3 reads CASSQGGATQETQYF. CDR3 nucleotides: TGTGCCAGCAGCCAAGGTGGGGCTACCCAAGAGACCCAGTACTTC.

The V gene is TRBV29-1, the J gene TRBJ2-1; D call uncertain. Germline V gene sequence: CDR1 SQVTM, CDR2 ANQGSEA. Trimming took off 4 bases at V and 6 bases at J, with 7 bases between the two ends. The CDR3 runs to 11 residues. The CDR3 protein is CSVAISNEQFF. CDR3 in DNA: TGCAGCGTTGCCATCAGCAATGAGCAGTTCTTC.

The rearrangement links TRBV11-2 to TRBJ1-1; no clear D gene. This CDR3 has 11 amino acids. Germline V gives CDR1 SGHAT, CDR2 FQNNGV. V lost 11 bases to trimming and J lost 3 bases, with 10 bases between them. In DNA, the CDR3 is TGTGCCGCGGGAGGGTACACTGAAGCTTTCTTT. It translates to CAAGGYTEAFF.